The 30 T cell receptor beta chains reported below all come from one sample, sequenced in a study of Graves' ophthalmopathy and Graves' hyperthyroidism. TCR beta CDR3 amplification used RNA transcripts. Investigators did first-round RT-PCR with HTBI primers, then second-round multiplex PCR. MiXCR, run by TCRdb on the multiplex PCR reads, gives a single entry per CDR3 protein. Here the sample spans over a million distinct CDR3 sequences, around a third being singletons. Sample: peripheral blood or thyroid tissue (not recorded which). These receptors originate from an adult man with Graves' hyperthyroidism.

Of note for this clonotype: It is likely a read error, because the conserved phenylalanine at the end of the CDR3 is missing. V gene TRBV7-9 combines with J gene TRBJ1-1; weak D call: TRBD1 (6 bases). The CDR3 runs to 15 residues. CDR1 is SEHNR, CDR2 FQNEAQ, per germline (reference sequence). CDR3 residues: CASSLARGGVTEAFL. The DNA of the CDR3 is TGTGCTAGCAGCTTAGCACGGGGGGGCGTAACTGAAGCTTTCTTA.

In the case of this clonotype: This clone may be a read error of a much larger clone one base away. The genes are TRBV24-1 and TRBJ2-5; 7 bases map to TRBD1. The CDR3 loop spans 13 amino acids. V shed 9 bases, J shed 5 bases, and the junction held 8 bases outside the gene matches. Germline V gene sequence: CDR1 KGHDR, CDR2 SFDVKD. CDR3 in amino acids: CATGDRASETQYF. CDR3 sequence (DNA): TGTGCCACCGGCGACAGGGCCTCGGAGACCCAGTACTTC.

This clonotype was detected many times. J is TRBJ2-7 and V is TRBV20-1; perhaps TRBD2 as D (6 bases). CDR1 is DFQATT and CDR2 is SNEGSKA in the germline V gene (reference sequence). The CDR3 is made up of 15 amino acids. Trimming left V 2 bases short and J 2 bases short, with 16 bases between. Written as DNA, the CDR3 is TGCAGTGCTAGACGGACGGGACTTCAGACCTACGAGCAGTACTTC. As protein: CSARRTGLQTYEQYF.

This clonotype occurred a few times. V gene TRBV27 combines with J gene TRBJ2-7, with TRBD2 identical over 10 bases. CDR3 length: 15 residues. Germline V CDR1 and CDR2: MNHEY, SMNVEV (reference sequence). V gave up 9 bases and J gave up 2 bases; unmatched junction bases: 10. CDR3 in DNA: TGTGCCAGTCGCCGGACTAGCGGCGATACCTACGAGCAGTACTTC. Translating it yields CASRRTSGDTYEQYF.

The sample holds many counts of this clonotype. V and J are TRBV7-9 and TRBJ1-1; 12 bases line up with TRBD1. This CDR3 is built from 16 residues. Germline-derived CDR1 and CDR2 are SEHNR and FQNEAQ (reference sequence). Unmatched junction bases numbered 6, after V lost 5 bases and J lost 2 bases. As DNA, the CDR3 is TGTGCCAGCAGCCCTCGGGACAGGGGGCGAAACACTGAAGCTTTCTTT. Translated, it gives CASSPRDRGRNTEAFF.

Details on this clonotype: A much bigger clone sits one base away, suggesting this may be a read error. The DNA of the CDR3 is TGTGCCAGCAGCCAACTAGCAGGCAAGGAGACCCAGTACTTC. It codes for CASSQLAGKETQYF. J is TRBJ2-5 and V is TRBV14, with D maybe TRBD2 (5 bases). The ends were cut back, 2 bases at V and 5 bases at J, with 12 bases in the middle. Germline assignment: CDR1 SGHDN and CDR2 FVKESK. The CDR3 length is 14 residues.

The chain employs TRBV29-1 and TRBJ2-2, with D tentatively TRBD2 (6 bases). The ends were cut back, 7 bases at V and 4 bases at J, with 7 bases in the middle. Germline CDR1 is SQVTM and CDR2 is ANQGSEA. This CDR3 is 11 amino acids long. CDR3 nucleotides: TGCAGCGGGAGGGGCACCGGGGAGCTGTTTTTT. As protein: CSGRGTGELFF.

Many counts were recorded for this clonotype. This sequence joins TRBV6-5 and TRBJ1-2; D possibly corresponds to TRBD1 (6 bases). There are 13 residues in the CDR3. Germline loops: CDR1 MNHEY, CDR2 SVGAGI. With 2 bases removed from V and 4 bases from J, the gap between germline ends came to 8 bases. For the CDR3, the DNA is TGTGCCAGCAGTTACGACAGGATCTATGGCTACACCTTC. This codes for CASSYDRIYGYTF.

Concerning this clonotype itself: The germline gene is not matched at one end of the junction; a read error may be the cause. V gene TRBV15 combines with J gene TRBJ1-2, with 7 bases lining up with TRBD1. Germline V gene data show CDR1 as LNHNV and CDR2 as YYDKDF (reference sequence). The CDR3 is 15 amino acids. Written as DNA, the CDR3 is TGTGCCAGCAGCCGCCAGGGGGTAGCTAACTATGGCTACACCTTC. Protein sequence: CASSRQGVANYGYTF. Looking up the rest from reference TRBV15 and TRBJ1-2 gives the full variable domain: DAMVIQNPRYQVTQFGKPVTLSCSQTLNHNVMYWYQQKSSQAPKLLFHYYDKDFNNEADTPDNFQSRRPNTSFCFLDIRSPGLGDTAMYLCASSRQGVANYGYTFGSGTRLTVV.

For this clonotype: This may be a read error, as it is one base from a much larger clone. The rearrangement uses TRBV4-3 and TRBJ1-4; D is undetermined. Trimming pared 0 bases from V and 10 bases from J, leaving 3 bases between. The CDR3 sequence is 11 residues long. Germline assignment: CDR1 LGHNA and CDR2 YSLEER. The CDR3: CASSQDRKLFF. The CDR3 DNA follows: TGCGCCAGCAGCCAAGATAGAAAACTGTTTTTT.

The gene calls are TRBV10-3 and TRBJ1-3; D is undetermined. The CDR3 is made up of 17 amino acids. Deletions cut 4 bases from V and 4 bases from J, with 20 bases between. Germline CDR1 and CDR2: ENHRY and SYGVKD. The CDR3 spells CAISVQVGASRGNTIYF. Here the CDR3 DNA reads TGTGCCATCAGTGTGCAGGTCGGAGCATCCCGGGGAAACACCATATATTTT.

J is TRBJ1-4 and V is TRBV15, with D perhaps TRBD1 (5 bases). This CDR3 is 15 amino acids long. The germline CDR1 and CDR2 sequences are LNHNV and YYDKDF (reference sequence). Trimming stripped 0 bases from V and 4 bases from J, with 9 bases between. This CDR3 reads CATSRDPGGNEKLFF. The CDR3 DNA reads TGTGCCACCAGCAGAGATCCCGGGGGTAATGAAAAACTGTTTTTT.

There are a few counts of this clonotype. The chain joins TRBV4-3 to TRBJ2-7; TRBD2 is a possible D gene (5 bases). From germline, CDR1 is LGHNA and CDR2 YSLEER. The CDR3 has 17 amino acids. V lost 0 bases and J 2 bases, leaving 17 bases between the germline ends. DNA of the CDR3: TGCGCCAGCAGCCAAGATCTGAGGGTTACCACCCCCTACGAGCAGTACTTC. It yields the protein CASSQDLRVTTPYEQYF.

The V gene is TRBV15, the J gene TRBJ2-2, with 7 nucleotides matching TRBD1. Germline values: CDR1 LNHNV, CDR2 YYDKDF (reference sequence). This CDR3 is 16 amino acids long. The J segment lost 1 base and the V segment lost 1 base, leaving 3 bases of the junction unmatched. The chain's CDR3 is CATSRAWTGNTGELFF. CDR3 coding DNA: TGTGCCACCAGCAGAGCCTGGACAGGGAACACCGGGGAGCTGTTTTTT.

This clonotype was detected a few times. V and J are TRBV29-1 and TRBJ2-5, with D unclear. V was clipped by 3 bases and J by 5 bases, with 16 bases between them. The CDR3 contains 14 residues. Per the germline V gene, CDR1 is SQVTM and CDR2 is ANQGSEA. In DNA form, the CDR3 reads TGCAGCGTTGACGGGCCTCTGGGCGGTGAGACCCAGTACTTC. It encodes CSVDGPLGGETQYF.

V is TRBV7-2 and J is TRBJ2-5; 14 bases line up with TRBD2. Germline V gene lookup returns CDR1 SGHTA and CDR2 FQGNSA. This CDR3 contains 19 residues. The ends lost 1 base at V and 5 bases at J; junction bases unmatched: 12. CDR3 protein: CASSLVGGLAGGLGETQYF. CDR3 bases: TGTGCCAGCAGCTTAGTCGGAGGACTAGCGGGAGGTTTGGGGGAGACCCAGTACTTC. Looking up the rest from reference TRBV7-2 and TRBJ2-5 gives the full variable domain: GAGVSQSPSNKVTEKGKDVELRCDPISGHTALYWYRQSLGQGLEFLIYFQGNSAPDKSGLPSDRFSAERTGGSVSTLTIQRTQQEDSAVYLCASSLVGGLAGGLGETQYFGPGTRLLVL.

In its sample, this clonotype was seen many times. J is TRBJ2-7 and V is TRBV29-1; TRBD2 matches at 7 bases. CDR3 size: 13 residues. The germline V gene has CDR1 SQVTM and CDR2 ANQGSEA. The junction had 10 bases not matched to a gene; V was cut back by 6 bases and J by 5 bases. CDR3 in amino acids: CSVTWDYIHEQYF. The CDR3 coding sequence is TGCAGCGTGACCTGGGACTATATCCACGAGCAGTACTTC.

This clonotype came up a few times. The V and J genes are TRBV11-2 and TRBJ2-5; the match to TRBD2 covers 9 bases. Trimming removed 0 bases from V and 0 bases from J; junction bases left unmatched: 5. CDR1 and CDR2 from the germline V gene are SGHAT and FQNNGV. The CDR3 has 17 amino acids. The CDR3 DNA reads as TGTGCCAGCAGCTTAGACGGGCTAGCGGGGAACCAAGAGACCCAGTACTTC. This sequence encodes CASSLDGLAGNQETQYF.

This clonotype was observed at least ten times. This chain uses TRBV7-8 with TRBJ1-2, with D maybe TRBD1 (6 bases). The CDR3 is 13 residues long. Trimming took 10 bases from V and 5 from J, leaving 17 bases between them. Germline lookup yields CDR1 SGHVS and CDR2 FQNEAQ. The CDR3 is CATRGGVEYGYTF. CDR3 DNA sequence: TGTGCCACCCGAGGGGGGGTGGAATATGGCTACACCTTC.

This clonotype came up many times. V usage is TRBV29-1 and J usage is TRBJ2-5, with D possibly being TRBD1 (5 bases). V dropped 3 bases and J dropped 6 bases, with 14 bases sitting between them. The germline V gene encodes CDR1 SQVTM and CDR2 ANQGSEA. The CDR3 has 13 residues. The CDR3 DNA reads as TGCAGCGTTGAGAAGGGGAATACGAAGACCCAGTACTTC. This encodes CSVEKGNTKTQYF.

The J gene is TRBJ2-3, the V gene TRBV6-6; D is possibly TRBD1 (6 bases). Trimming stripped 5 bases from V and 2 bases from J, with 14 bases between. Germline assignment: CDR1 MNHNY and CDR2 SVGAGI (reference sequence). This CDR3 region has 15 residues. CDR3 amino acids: CASSDRSTFTDTQYF. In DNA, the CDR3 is TGTGCCAGCAGTGACAGGTCAACCTTCACAGATACGCAGTATTTT.

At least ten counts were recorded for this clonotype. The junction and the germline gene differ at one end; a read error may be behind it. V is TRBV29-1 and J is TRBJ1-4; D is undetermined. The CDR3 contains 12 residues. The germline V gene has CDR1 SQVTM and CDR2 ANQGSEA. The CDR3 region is CSVEISLSGRQF. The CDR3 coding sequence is TGCAGCGTTGAAATCTCCCTAAGTGGGCGGCAATTT.

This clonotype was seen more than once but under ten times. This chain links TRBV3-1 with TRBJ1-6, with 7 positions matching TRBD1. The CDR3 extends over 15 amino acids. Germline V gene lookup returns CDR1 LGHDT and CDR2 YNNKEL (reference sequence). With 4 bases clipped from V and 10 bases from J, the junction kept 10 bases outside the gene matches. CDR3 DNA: TGTGCCAGCAGCCCATTGACAGGGTCGAACTCACCCCTCCACTTT. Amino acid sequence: CASSPLTGSNSPLHF.

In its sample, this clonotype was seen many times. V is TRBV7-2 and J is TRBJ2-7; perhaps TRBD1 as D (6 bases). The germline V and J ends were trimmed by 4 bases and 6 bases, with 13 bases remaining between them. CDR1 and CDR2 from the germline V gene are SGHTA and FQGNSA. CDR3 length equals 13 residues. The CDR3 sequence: CASSYYRVPEQYF. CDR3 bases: TGTGCCAGCAGCTACTACAGGGTTCCCGAGCAGTACTTC.

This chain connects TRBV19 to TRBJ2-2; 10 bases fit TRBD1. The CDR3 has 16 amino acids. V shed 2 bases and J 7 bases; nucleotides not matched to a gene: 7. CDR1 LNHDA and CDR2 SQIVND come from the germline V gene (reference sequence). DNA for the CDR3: TGTGCCAGTAGTATATTGACAGGGGGCGGCCACGGGGAGCTGTTTTTT. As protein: CASSILTGGGHGELFF.

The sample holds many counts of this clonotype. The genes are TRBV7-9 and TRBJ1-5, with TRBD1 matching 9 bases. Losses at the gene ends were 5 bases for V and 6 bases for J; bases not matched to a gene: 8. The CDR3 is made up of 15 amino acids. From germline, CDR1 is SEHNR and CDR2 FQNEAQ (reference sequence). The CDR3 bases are TGTGCCAGCAGCCCCCCCGGGACAGGGATTCAGCCCCAGCATTTT. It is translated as CASSPPGTGIQPQHF.

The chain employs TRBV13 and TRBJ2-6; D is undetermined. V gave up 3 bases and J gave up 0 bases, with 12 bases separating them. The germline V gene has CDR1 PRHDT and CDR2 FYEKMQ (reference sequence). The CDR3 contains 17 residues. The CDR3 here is CASSLSNPLSGANVLTF. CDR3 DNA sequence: TGTGCCAGCAGCTTGAGTAATCCCCTCTCTGGGGCCAACGTCCTGACTTTC.

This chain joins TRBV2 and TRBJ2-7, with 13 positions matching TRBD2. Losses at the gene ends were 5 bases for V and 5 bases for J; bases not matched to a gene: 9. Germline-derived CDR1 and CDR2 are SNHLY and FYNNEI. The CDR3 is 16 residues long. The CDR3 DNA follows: TGTGCCAGCAGTCCCGGACTAGCGGGAGCGTTGGACGAGCAGTACTTC. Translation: CASSPGLAGALDEQYF.

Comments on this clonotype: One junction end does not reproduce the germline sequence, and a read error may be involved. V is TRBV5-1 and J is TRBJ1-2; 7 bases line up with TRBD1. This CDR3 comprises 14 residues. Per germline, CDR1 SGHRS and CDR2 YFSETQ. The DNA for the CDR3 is TGTGCCAGCAGCGGGACGACAGGGAGCTCTGGAAACACCTTC. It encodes CASSGTTGSSGNTF.

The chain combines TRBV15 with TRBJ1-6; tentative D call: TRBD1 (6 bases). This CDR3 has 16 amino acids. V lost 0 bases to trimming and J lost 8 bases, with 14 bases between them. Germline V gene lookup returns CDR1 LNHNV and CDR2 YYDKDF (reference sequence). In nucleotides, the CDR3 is TGTGCCACCAGCAGAGATTCGGCCAGGGGATATTCACCCCTCCACTTT. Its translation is CATSRDSARGYSPLHF.